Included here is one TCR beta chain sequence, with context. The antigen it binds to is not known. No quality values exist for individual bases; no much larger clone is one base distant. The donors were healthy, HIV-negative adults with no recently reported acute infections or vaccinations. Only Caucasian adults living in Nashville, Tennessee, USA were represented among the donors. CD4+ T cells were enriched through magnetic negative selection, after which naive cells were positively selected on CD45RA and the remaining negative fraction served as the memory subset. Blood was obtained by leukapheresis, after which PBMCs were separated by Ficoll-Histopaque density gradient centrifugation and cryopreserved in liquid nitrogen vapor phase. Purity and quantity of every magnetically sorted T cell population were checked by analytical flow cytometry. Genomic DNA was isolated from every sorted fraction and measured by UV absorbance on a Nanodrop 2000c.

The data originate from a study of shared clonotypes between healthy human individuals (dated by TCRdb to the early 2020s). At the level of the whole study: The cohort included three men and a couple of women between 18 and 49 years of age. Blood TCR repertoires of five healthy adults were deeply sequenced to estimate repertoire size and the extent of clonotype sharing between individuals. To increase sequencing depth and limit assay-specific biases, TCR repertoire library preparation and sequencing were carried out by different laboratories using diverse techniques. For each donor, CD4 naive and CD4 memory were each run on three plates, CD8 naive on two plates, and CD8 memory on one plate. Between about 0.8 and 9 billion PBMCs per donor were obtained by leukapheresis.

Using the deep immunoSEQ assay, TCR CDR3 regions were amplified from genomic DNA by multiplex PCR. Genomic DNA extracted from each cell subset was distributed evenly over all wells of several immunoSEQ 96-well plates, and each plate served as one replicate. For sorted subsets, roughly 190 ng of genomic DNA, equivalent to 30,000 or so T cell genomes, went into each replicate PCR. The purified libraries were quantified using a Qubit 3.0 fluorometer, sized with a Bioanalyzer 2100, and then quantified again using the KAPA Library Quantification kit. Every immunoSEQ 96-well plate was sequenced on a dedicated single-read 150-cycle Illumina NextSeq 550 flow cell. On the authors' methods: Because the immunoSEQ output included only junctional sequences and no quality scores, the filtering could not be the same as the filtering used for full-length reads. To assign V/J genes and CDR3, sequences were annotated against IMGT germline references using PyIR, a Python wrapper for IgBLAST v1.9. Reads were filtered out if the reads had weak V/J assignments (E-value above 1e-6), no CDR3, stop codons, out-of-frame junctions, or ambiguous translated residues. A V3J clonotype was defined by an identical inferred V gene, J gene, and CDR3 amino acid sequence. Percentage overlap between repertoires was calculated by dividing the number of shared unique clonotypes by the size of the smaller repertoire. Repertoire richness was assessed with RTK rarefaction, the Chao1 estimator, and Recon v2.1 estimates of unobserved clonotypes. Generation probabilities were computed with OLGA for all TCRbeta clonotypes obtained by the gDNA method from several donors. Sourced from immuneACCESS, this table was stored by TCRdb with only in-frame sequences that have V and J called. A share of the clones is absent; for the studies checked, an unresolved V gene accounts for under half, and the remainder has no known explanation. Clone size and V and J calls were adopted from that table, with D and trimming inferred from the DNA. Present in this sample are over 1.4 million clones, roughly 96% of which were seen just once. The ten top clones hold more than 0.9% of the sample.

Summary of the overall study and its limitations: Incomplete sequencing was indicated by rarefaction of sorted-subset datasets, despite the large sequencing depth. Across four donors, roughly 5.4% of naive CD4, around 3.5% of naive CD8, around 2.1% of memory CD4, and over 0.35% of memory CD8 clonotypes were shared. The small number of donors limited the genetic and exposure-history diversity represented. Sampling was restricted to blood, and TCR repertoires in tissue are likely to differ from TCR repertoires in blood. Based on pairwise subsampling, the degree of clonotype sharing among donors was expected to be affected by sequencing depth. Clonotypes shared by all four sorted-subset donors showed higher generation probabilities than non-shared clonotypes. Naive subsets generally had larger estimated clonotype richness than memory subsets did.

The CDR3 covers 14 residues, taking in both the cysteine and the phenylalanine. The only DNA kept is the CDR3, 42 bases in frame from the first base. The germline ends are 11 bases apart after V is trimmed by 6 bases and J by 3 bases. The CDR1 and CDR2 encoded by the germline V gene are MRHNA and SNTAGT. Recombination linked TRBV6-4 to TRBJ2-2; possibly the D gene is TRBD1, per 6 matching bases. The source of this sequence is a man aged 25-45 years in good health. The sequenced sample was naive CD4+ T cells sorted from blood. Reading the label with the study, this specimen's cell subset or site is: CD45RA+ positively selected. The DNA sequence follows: TGTGCCAGCAGAGGACAGCCAGACACCGGGGAGCTGTTTTTT. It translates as CASRGQPDTGELFF.